The following is a T cell receptor (beta chain) sequence with its context. Synthetic templates analogous to TCR were spiked into all PCRs individually. Data came from immunoSEQ multiplex PCR; TCRdb stores just in-frame clones and leaves some out. The sample shows 100,000 to 150,000 clones, roughly 83% of them seen only once. The entry originates in a study of PD-L1 blockade in urothelial cancer. CDR3 size: 13 residues. CDR1 and CDR2 from the germline V gene are MDHEN and SYDVKM. V shed 8 bases and J 6 bases; nucleotides not matched to a gene: 7. Indicated time point: peripheral blood 6 weeks after treatment start. The study collected 1 to 8 samples per patient, pretreatment and on-treatment.

The V and J genes are TRBV28 and TRBJ1-1, with TRBD1 matching over 9 bases. This clonotype originated in a man aged 50 to 60 with urothelial cancer. The sample here was PBMCs, taken around atezolizumab (anti-PD-L1) treatment. In DNA form, the CDR3 reads TGTGCCAGCCTAGGACAGGGGCCCCCTGAAGCTTTCTTT. The encoded protein is CASLGQGPPEAFF.